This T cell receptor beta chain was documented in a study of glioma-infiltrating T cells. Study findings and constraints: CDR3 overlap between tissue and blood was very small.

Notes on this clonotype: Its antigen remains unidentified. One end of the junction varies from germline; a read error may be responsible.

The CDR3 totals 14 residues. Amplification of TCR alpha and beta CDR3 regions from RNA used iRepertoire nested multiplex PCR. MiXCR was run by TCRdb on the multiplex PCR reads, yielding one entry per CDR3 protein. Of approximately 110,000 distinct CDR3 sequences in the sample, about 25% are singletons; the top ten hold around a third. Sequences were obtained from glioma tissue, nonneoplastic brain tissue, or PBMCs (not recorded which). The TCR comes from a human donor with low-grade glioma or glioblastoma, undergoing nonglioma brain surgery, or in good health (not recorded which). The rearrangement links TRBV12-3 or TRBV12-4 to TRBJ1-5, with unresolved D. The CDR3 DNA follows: TGTGCCGGCAGTTTAGCCGGAGGAGATCAGCCCCAGCATTTT. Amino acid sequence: CAGSLAGGDQPQHF.